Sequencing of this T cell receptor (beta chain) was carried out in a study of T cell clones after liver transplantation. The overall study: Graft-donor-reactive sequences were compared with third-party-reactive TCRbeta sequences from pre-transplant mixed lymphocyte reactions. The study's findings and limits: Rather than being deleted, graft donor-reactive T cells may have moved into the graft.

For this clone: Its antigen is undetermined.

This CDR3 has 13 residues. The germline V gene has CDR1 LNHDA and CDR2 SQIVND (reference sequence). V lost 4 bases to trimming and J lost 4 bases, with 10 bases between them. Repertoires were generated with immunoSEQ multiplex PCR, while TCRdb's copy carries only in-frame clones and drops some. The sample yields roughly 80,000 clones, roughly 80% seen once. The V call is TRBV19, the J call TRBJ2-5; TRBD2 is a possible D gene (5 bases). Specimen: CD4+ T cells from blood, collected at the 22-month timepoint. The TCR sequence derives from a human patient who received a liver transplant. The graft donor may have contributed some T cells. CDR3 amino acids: CASSTLALETQYF. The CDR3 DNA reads TGTGCCAGTAGTACTCTAGCTTTAGAGACCCAGTACTTC. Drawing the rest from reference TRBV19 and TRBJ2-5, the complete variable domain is DGGITQSPKYLFRKEGQNVTLSCEQNLNHDAMYWYRQDPGQGLRLIYYSQIVNDFQKGDIAEGYSVSREKKESFPLTVTSAQKNPTAFYLCASSTLALETQYFGPGTRLLVL.